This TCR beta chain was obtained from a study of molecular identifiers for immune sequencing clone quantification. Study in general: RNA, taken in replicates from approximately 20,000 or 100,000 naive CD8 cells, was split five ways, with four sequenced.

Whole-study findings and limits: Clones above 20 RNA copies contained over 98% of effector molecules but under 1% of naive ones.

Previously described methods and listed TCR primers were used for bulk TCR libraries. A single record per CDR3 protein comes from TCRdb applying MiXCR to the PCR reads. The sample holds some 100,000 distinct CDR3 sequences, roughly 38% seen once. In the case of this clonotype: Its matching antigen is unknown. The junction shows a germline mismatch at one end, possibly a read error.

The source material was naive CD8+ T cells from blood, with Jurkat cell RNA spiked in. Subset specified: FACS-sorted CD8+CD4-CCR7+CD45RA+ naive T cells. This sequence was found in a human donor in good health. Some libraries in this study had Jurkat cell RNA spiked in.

CDR3 DNA: TGTGCCAGCGGTTACTCGATTAGGGGATACACTGAAGCTTTCTTT. Protein product: CASGYSIRGYTEAFF. The rearrangement joins TRBV6-2 or TRBV6-3 to TRBJ1-1, with D perhaps matching TRBD1 (5 bases). Per germline, CDR1 MNHEY and CDR2 SVGEGT. The CDR3 consists of 15 residues.